A selection of T cell receptor beta chains follows, all from one sample in a study of beta chain features in type 1 diabetes. Profiled with immunoSEQ multiplex PCR; TCRdb holds only in-frame clones, not every one. The sample records about 700,000 clones, roughly 13% being singletons. The sample comprised naive CD4+ T cells from blood. These receptors were collected from a man in his late teens or twenties with type 1 diabetes. CDR3s include the opening cysteine and the closing phenylalanine or tryptophan. Fields, in order: V gene, J gene, D gene, clone size, CDR3 DNA, CDR3 protein. A D gene is named only where the DNA matches it firmly. Clone size is shown for a subset of rows, as once, few, many or a class of expanded clone.

v_gene: TRBV27
j_gene: TRBJ2-6
d_gene: TRBD1
abundance: NA
CDR3nt: TGTGCCAGCAGTGCGAACAGGGGTTCTTACTCTGGGGCCAACGTCCTGACTTTC
CDR3aa: CASSANRGSYSGANVLTF

v_gene: TRBV4-2
j_gene: TRBJ2-1
d_gene: NA
abundance: NA
CDR3nt: TGTGCCAGCAGCCAAGGGCAGAATGAGCAGTTCTTC
CDR3aa: CASSQGQNEQFF

v_gene: TRBV15
j_gene: TRBJ2-5
d_gene: NA
abundance: few
CDR3nt: TGTGCCACCAGCAGAAGGGGGGTCCAAGAGACCCAGTACTTC
CDR3aa: CATSRRGVQETQYF

v_gene: TRBV7-2
j_gene: TRBJ2-7
d_gene: TRBD1
abundance: NA
CDR3nt: TGTGCCAGCAGCTTAGTAGGGACAGGGGGCTACGAGCAGTACTTC
CDR3aa: CASSLVGTGGYEQYF

v_gene: TRBV6-5
j_gene: TRBJ2-2
d_gene: NA
abundance: NA
CDR3nt: TGTGCCAGCAGTTACTCCCCAATCACCGGGGAGCTGTTTTTT
CDR3aa: CASSYSPITGELFF

v_gene: TRBV29-1
j_gene: TRBJ1-5
d_gene: NA
abundance: NA
CDR3nt: TGCAGCGTGCTAGGACAGCCCAATCAGCCCCAGCATTTT
CDR3aa: CSVLGQPNQPQHF

v_gene: TRBV7-9
j_gene: TRBJ2-6
d_gene: NA
abundance: NA
CDR3nt: TGTGCCAGCAGCATCAGGGGTTCTGGGGCCAACGTCCTGACTTTC
CDR3aa: CASSIRGSGANVLTF

v_gene: TRBV29-1
j_gene: TRBJ2-7
d_gene: NA
abundance: few
CDR3nt: TGCAGCGTCCAAACCGGGGCCTACGAGCAGTACTTC
CDR3aa: CSVQTGAYEQYF

v_gene: TRBV29-1
j_gene: TRBJ2-5
d_gene: TRBD2
abundance: NA
CDR3nt: TGCAGCTCAAAGCGGGGTGCGGAGACCCAGTACTTC
CDR3aa: CSSKRGAETQYF

v_gene: TRBV27
j_gene: TRBJ1-1
d_gene: NA
abundance: NA
CDR3nt: TGTGCCAGCAGCCCGGGCTCAGGGTCGAACACTGAAGCTTTCTTT
CDR3aa: CASSPGSGSNTEAFF

v_gene: TRBV11-1
j_gene: TRBJ1-2
d_gene: NA
abundance: few
CDR3nt: TGTGCCAGCAGCTTGGGTGGTCGCACGGACGGTGACTATGGCTACACCTTC
CDR3aa: CASSLGGRTDGDYGYTF

v_gene: TRBV7-6
j_gene: TRBJ2-2
d_gene: TRBD1
abundance: NA
CDR3nt: TGTGCCAGCGGCCGACAGGGGGCAACCGGGGAGCTGTTTTTT
CDR3aa: CASGRQGATGELFF

v_gene: TRBV2
j_gene: TRBJ2-1
d_gene: NA
abundance: NA
CDR3nt: TGTGCCAGCAGTGCCCAGGGTGCGAGCCGTGAGCAGTTCTTC
CDR3aa: CASSAQGASREQFF

v_gene: TRBV5-1
j_gene: TRBJ2-3
d_gene: NA
abundance: few
CDR3nt: TGCGCCAGCAGAGAAGGGGTCACAGATACGCAGTATTTT
CDR3aa: CASREGVTDTQYF

v_gene: TRBV6-5
j_gene: TRBJ2-7
d_gene: NA
abundance: few
CDR3nt: TGTGCCAGCAGTTACGCGCAGGGATTCTCCTACGAGCAGTACTTC
CDR3aa: CASSYAQGFSYEQYF

v_gene: TRBV29-1
j_gene: TRBJ2-3
d_gene: TRBD2
abundance: NA
CDR3nt: TGCAGCATACTAGCGGGGGTCACAGATACGCAGTATTTT
CDR3aa: CSILAGVTDTQYF

v_gene: TRBV6-5
j_gene: TRBJ2-5
d_gene: NA
abundance: few
CDR3nt: TGTGCCAGCAGTTCTGCTAGCAGAGAGACCCAGTACTTC
CDR3aa: CASSSASRETQYF

v_gene: TRBV6-1
j_gene: TRBJ1-2
d_gene: TRBD1
abundance: NA
CDR3nt: TGTGCCAGCAGGTCGGGACAGGGAGACGGCTACACCTTC
CDR3aa: CASRSGQGDGYTF

v_gene: TRBV5-4
j_gene: TRBJ2-2
d_gene: NA
abundance: few
CDR3nt: TGTGCCAGCAGCTCCGGAGGGGCAGGAAGCCCCTTCACCGGGGAGCTGTTTTTT
CDR3aa: CASSSGGAGSPFTGELFF

v_gene: TRBV6-6
j_gene: TRBJ2-3
d_gene: NA
abundance: few
CDR3nt: TGTGCCAGCAGTTACGGAGCTAGCACAGATACGCAGTATTTT
CDR3aa: CASSYGASTDTQYF

v_gene: TRBV7-2
j_gene: TRBJ2-5
d_gene: TRBD2
abundance: few
CDR3nt: TGTGCCAGCAGCTCCAGCGTACTAGCGGGAGCCCAAGAGACCCAGTACTTC
CDR3aa: CASSSSVLAGAQETQYF

v_gene: TRBV30
j_gene: TRBJ1-1
d_gene: NA
abundance: few
CDR3nt: TGTGCCTGGAGTGTGAATGAACAGGCCCCGAACACTGAAGCTTTCTTT
CDR3aa: CAWSVNEQAPNTEAFF

v_gene: TRBV7-2
j_gene: TRBJ1-4
d_gene: NA
abundance: NA
CDR3nt: TGTGCCAGCGGCGGAGGGAGAGGGAGCTTCGATGAAAAACTGTTTTTT
CDR3aa: CASGGGRGSFDEKLFF

v_gene: TRBV10-1
j_gene: TRBJ2-3
d_gene: NA
abundance: few
CDR3nt: TGCGCCAGCCGCCCCCCGGGAACAGATACGCAGTATTTT
CDR3aa: CASRPPGTDTQYF

v_gene: TRBV5-1
j_gene: TRBJ2-5
d_gene: TRBD1
abundance: few
CDR3nt: TGCGCCAGCATTACAGGGGTTCAAGAGACCCAGTACTTC
CDR3aa: CASITGVQETQYF

v_gene: TRBV27
j_gene: TRBJ2-1
d_gene: TRBD2
abundance: NA
CDR3nt: TGTGCCAGCAGTTTATGGGCTAGCGGGGACAATGAGCAGTTCTTC
CDR3aa: CASSLWASGDNEQFF

v_gene: TRBV4-1
j_gene: TRBJ2-1
d_gene: TRBD2
abundance: NA
CDR3nt: TGCGCCAGCAGCCAACCCCTAAGCGGGGGATACAATGAGCAGTTCTTC
CDR3aa: CASSQPLSGGYNEQFF

v_gene: TRBV5-4
j_gene: TRBJ2-7
d_gene: TRBD1
abundance: few
CDR3nt: TGTGCCAGCAGCCAGCAAGGACAGGCCTACGAGCAGTACTTC
CDR3aa: CASSQQGQAYEQYF

v_gene: TRBV19
j_gene: TRBJ1-1
d_gene: NA
abundance: few
CDR3nt: TGTGCCAGTAGTGCCGGACAGATTAACACTGAAGCTTTCTTT
CDR3aa: CASSAGQINTEAFF